The text below deals with one TCR beta chain. Germline loops: CDR1 SGHVS, CDR2 FQNEAQ. The V end was cut by 4 bases, the J end by 6 bases, with 10 bases between. The CDR3 runs 13 residues. Clones were read by immunoSEQ multiplex PCR, and TCRdb kept only the in-frame ones, dropping some. The sample records roughly 100,000 clones, 75% to 90% being singletons. The sample comes from a study of control samples from healthy donors and cancer patients. V is TRBV7-8 and J is TRBJ1-5; D might be TRBD1 (5 bases). The origin of this receptor is a man in his 60s with lung cancer. The sample comprised PBMCs. The CDR3 is CASSSQGGQPQHF. The CDR3 nucleotides are TGTGCCAGCAGCTCCCAGGGAGGTCAGCCCCAGCATTTT.